The clone carrying this T cell receptor beta chain was observed many times. Its antigen remains unknown. The DNA ends 3 residues before the CDR3 does, and the rest of the CDR3 is filled in from the germline J gene. The sample belongs to a study of T cell clonality in common variable immunodeficiency. Study-wide results and caveats: Common variable immunodeficiency TCR beta sequences reportedly had fewer deletions and N-nucleotide insertions. Compared with healthy controls, CVID subjects showed increased TCRbeta clonality, mostly in about a third. CVID subjects shared fewer TCRbeta clones than healthy controls did.

The data were produced by immunoSEQ multiplex PCR, yet TCRdb's version contains in-frame clones alone and is incomplete. The sample lists around 47,000 clones, none appearing once, the ten largest making up 2% to 2.5%. The length of the CDR3 is 16 residues. The junction had 8 bases not matched to a gene; V was cut back by 0 bases and J by 4 bases. Germline V gene sequence: CDR1 SGHRS, CDR2 YFSETQ. The chain links TRBV5-1 to TRBJ2-7; 9 nucleotides agree with TRBD2. This TCR came from a person aged 18 to 70 in good health. Sequencing used peripheral blood mononuclear cells. CDR3 DNA (partial): TGCGCCAGCAGCTTGGCGGGGGGTAGCGGGAGATACGAG. Translating gives CASSLAGGSGRYE. The full-length CDR3 reads as CASSLAGGSGRYEQYF.